The text below deals with one TCR beta chain. The sample is drawn from a study of blood T cell repertoires in COVID-19. Study information: Collection of acute and convalescent COVID-19 samples took place in the United States, Italy and Spain. PBMCs, B-cell-depleted T cells, or T cells were the source of the cDNA or gDNA that made up the material.

V lost 5 bases, J lost 4 bases, and 8 bases lay in between. This CDR3 contains 13 residues. The germline CDR1 and CDR2 sequences are SEHNR and FQNEAQ (reference sequence). In the study's own analysis: Amplification with reference gene primers provided the estimates of nucleated cell counts. This table comes from immunoSEQ multiplex PCR, and its TCRdb copy is limited to in-frame clones, with some not included. D and trimming come from the DNA, and the V and J calls and clone size come from that table. The sample yields approximately 70,000 clones, roughly 87% seen once. Input material: peripheral blood. This receptor was obtained from a man aged 50-59 years with active COVID-19. The chain joins TRBV7-9 to TRBJ2-2; TRBD1 is a possible D gene (6 bases). The DNA of the CDR3 is TGTGCCAGCAGCCCACAGGGCACCGGGGAGCTGTTTTTT. Translated: CASSPQGTGELFF.